This TCR beta chain was observed in a study of cytomegalovirus exposure and HLA in healthy donors. V lost 0 bases to trimming and J lost 5 bases; unmatched junction nucleotides: 3. Germline V gives CDR1 LGHNA, CDR2 YSLEER. The CDR3 sequence is 14 residues long. 13 Jbeta primers and 60 Vbeta primers were used for the PCR. TCRdb's copy holds only in-frame clones and misses some; the assay was immunoSEQ multiplex PCR. The repertoire holds approximately 69,000 clones, with around 64% as singletons. The rearrangement uses TRBV4-3 and TRBJ2-5; 7 bases line up with TRBD1. The sequence came from a middle-aged man in good health and CMV-seropositive. The sample comprised PBMCs. The DNA of the CDR3 is TGCGCCAGCAGCCAAGACGGCAGGGGGGAGACCCAGTACTTC. As protein: CASSQDGRGETQYF.